This T cell receptor (beta chain) was retrieved from a study of T cell responses to AZD1222 COVID-19 vaccine. Here immunoSEQ multiplex PCR was the method, and the copy in TCRdb shows in-frame clones only, minus some. The top ten hold 0.99% of the sample, which has around 200,000 clones, roughly 91% seen once. The specimen was peripheral blood, collected on day 0 of AZD1222 vaccination. This sequence was found in an adult in good health.

The CDR3 nucleotides are TGTGCCAGCAGTTACCTCCGACATAACACTGAAGCTTTCTTT. It yields the protein CASSYLRHNTEAFF. This rearrangement joins TRBV6-5 to TRBJ1-1; D not resolved. CDR3 size: 14 residues. Trimming left V 2 bases short and J 2 bases short, with 9 bases between. Germline V gene data show CDR1 as MNHEY and CDR2 as SVGAGI.